This T cell receptor (beta chain) comes out of a study of T cells after yellow fever vaccination. The V and J ends lost 4 bases and 4 bases, in that order; junction bases with no gene match: 3. Germline V gene data show CDR1 as SGHDN and CDR2 as FVKESK. This CDR3 is built from 14 residues. Study-wide findings and caveats: Boosting was followed by the reappearance of most primary-vaccination clones (approximately 95% CD4, about 90% CD8).

This clonotype has at least ten counts. Its antigen is not identified. MiXCR, run by TCRdb on the 5' RACE reads, gives a single entry per CDR3 protein. The sample lists some 350,000 distinct CDR3 sequences, under 14% occurring once. The chain carries TRBV14 and TRBJ2-1; 8 bases match TRBD1. The source of this sequence is a man between 18 and 35 years old who received the YFV17D yellow fever vaccine. Source: PBMCs, taken on the day of the first yellow fever vaccination. Written as DNA, the CDR3 is TGTGCCAGCAGCCTTGGGGACAGGTACAATGAGCAGTTCTTC. It is translated as CASSLGDRYNEQFF.